These 24 T cell receptor beta chains originate from one sample sequenced in a study of T-cell memory formation after mild COVID-19. TCRdb itself ran the 5' RACE reads through MiXCR, one entry per CDR3 protein. The data hold a few hundred thousand distinct CDR3 sequences, with roughly 15% observed a single time. What was sequenced was PBMCs or a T cell subset sorted from them (not recorded which). The receptors here all came from a man aged 18 to 30 who had mild COVID-19 (a few samples of this study predate the infection). Cell type and time point are not known.

At least ten counts were recorded for this clonotype. The chain links TRBV7-3 to TRBJ2-3; 9 bases agree with TRBD1. Germline CDR1 is SGHTA and CDR2 is FQGTGA. The J segment lost 3 bases and the V segment lost 2 bases, leaving 6 bases of the junction unmatched. The CDR3 has 16 amino acids. CDR3 in amino acids: CASSLLGQGITDTQYF. The CDR3 DNA follows: TGTGCCAGCAGCTTACTGGGACAGGGAATTACAGATACGCAGTATTTT.

This clonotype was counted a few times. The CDR3 loop is CASSWQDYEQYV. The CDR3 DNA follows: TGTGCCAGCAGTTGGCAGGACTACGAGCAGTACGTC. This chain joins TRBV27 and TRBJ2-7; D remains ambiguous. Germline loops: CDR1 MNHEY, CDR2 SMNVEV (reference sequence). With 4 bases removed from V and 3 bases from J, the gap between germline ends came to 7 bases. The length of the CDR3 is 12 residues.

This clonotype was found many times. The chain combines TRBV5-1 with TRBJ2-1; D is perhaps TRBD1 (5 bases). CDR1 is SGHRS, CDR2 YFSETQ, per germline. Trimming cost V 5 bases and J 7 bases, with 16 bases left between them. This CDR3 contains 14 residues. The CDR3 DNA reads TGCGCCAGCAGTCGCGTAAGGGGTTGGAATGAGCAGTTCTTC. This gives the protein CASSRVRGWNEQFF.

V gene TRBV7-9 combines with J gene TRBJ1-4, with 8 bases identical to TRBD1. This CDR3 is 14 amino acids long. V lost 2 bases, J lost 8 bases, and 4 bases stayed unmatched. Germline CDR1 and CDR2: SEHNR and FQNEAQ (reference sequence). The CDR3 DNA sequence: TGTGCCAGCAGCTTACAGGGGGCGAGGGAAAAACTGTTTTTT. Translated: CASSLQGAREKLFF. The full variable domain, its missing parts supplied by reference TRBV7-9 and TRBJ1-4, is DTGVSQNPRHKITKRGQNVTFRCDPISEHNRLYWYRQTLGQGPEFLTYFQNEAQLEKSRLLSDRFSAERPKGSFSTLEIQRTEQGDSAMYLCASSLQGAREKLFFGSGTQLSVL.

The chain combines TRBV14 with TRBJ2-2; D ambiguous. The CDR3 totals 11 residues. The ends were cut back, 3 bases at V and 8 bases at J, with 4 bases in the middle. Germline V gene lookup returns CDR1 SGHDN and CDR2 FVKESK. The CDR3 spells CASSHSGELFF. The CDR3 nucleotides are TGTGCCAGCAGCCACAGTGGGGAGCTGTTTTTT.

In nucleotides, the CDR3 is TGTGCCAGCAGTTACGGGGTTGGAGAGACCCAGTACTTC. This gives the protein CASSYGVGETQYF. The chain recombines TRBV6-5 with TRBJ2-5; D unclear. The V gene's germline CDR1 is MNHEY and CDR2 SVGAGI. The CDR3 length is 13 residues. The V end lost 2 bases, the J end lost 4 bases, and 8 bases lay between the germline ends.

J is TRBJ2-2 and V is TRBV7-9; tentative D call: TRBD2 (5 bases). The CDR3 loop spans 14 amino acids. Germline V gene sequence: CDR1 SEHNR, CDR2 FQNEAQ (reference sequence). Trimming took 5 bases from V and 6 from J, leaving 13 bases between them. The CDR3: CASSPAEGSGELFF. The DNA for the CDR3 is TGTGCCAGCAGCCCGGCCGAGGGATCCGGGGAGCTGTTTTTT. Using reference TRBV7-9 and TRBJ2-2 for the parts outside the CDR3, the full variable domain is DTGVSQNPRHKITKRGQNVTFRCDPISEHNRLYWYRQTLGQGPEFLTYFQNEAQLEKSRLLSDRFSAERPKGSFSTLEIQRTEQGDSAMYLCASSPAEGSGELFFGEGSRLTVL.

There are a few counts of this clonotype. The chain joins TRBV10-3 to TRBJ2-7; TRBD2 matches 8 bases. This CDR3 comprises 13 residues. The germline CDR1 and CDR2 sequences are ENHRY and SYGVKD. V lost 0 bases, J lost 6 bases, and 1 base stayed unmatched. DNA of the CDR3: TGTGCCATCAGTGAGTCCGGGGGGGGCGAGCAGTACGTC. Residues: CAISESGGGEQYV.

This clonotype has a handful of counts. The chain employs TRBV6-2 or TRBV6-3 and TRBJ1-4; no firm D call. V was trimmed by 6 bases and J by 0 bases, leaving 14 bases between them. The CDR3 loop spans 16 amino acids. CDR1 and CDR2 (germline): MNHEY, SVGEGT. The CDR3 nucleotides are TGTGCCAGCAGCGACCCTGGGAGTGCAACTAATGAAAAACTGTTTTTT. Translating gives CASSDPGSATNEKLFF.

As DNA, the CDR3 is TGCGCCAGCAGCCGAACGATGAACAGGAACGAGCAGTACTTC. It codes for CASSRTMNRNEQYF. V usage is TRBV4-1 and J usage is TRBJ2-7; a possible D gene is TRBD1 (5 bases). Germline V CDR1 and CDR2: MGHRA, YSYEKL. This CDR3 comprises 14 residues. Trimming removed 4 bases from V and 5 bases from J, with 15 bases in between.

This clonotype was counted only a few times. This chain joins TRBV20-1 and TRBJ2-3; D is unclear. CDR1 is DFQATT, CDR2 SNEGSKA, per germline (reference sequence). CDR3 length: 11 amino acids. The V end lost 5 bases, the J end lost 5 bases, and 8 bases lay between the germline ends. The CDR3 region has the DNA TGCAGTGCTTTCCAGAGAGATACGCAGTATTTT. Translation: CSAFQRDTQYF.

The V and J genes are TRBV4-2 and TRBJ2-1; D not certain. The CDR3 loop spans 13 amino acids. Trimming removed 0 bases at V and 8 bases at J, with 8 bases between. In germline, CDR1 is LGHNA, CDR2 YNFKEQ. As DNA, the CDR3 is TGTGCCAGCAGCCAAGACAGGTCGCATGAGCAGTTCTTC. Protein: CASSQDRSHEQFF.

The rearrangement links TRBV7-2 to TRBJ2-7; D unclear. The germline CDR1 and CDR2 sequences are SGHTA and FQGNSA. This CDR3 has 14 amino acids. V gave up 3 bases and J gave up 2 bases, with 11 bases separating them. DNA of the CDR3: TGTGCCAGCAGCTTCCAGGTAATACCCTACGAGCAGTACTTC. Its translation: CASSFQVIPYEQYF.

This clonotype occurred a few times. In nucleotides, the CDR3 is TGTGCCACCAGCAGAGATGAGGGCCTGGAGACCCAGTACTTC. This gives the protein CATSRDEGLETQYF. This chain links TRBV15 with TRBJ2-5; perhaps TRBD2 as D (5 bases). CDR1 is LNHNV and CDR2 is YYDKDF in the germline V gene (reference sequence). CDR3 length: 14 residues. V lost 0 bases to trimming and J lost 5 bases, with 10 bases between them.

There are a few counts of this clonotype. The rearrangement uses TRBV7-3 and TRBJ1-1, with D maybe TRBD1 (6 bases). The CDR3 totals 13 residues. The germline V gene has CDR1 SGHTA and CDR2 FQGTGA. Trimming took 4 bases from V and 1 from J, leaving 7 bases between them. This CDR3 is CASSWGANTEAFF. The CDR3 nucleotides are TGTGCCAGCAGCTGGGGGGCGAACACTGAAGCTTTCTTT.

The table lists this clonotype with many counts. The chain is built from TRBV6-5 and TRBJ2-2, with a weak D call TRBD2 (5 bases). The CDR3 loop spans 16 amino acids. Germline CDR1 and CDR2: MNHEY and SVGAGI. V shed 6 bases and J shed 3 bases, with 17 bases lying between them. The CDR3 here is CASSRRPQDYTGELFF. The CDR3 bases are TGTGCCAGCAGCCGCCGGCCGCAGGACTACACCGGGGAGCTGTTTTTT.

CDR3 nucleotide sequence: TGCAGCGTCCCCAGCCCCGGGGCCCAAAACATTCAGTACTTC. It specifies CSVPSPGAQNIQYF. V gene TRBV29-1 combines with J gene TRBJ2-4, with D possibly called TRBD1 or TRBD2 (5 bases each). Trimming took off 6 bases at V and 5 bases at J, with 17 bases between the two ends. The CDR3 has 14 amino acids. Germline values: CDR1 SQVTM, CDR2 ANQGSEA.

The chain couples TRBV19 to TRBJ1-2, with D unclear. Per the germline V gene, CDR1 is LNHDA and CDR2 is SQIVND (reference sequence). The CDR3 length is 15 residues. V was pared by 6 bases and J by 4 bases, with 18 bases between. This chain's CDR3 is CASRPTAISFYGYTF. CDR3 in DNA: TGTGCCAGTAGGCCGACCGCCATTTCCTTCTATGGCTACACCTTC.

This clonotype was counted at least ten times. V is TRBV4-3 and J is TRBJ2-5; the D gene is possibly TRBD2 (5 bases). Trimming removed 0 bases from V and 3 bases from J, with 11 bases in between. In germline, CDR1 is LGHNA, CDR2 YSLEER. The CDR3 is 15 amino acids. CDR3 loop: CASSQDVTEEETQYF. CDR3 nucleotides: TGCGCCAGCAGCCAAGACGTAACGGAGGAAGAGACCCAGTACTTC.

In this sample, this clonotype turned up a few times. This chain links TRBV7-9 with TRBJ2-7, with 9 nucleotides matching TRBD1. Germline-derived CDR1 and CDR2 are SEHNR and FQNEAQ (reference sequence). Trimming at V came to 6 bases and at J to 12 bases, leaving 9 bases not matched to a gene. This CDR3 is built from 12 residues. The CDR3 protein is CASRTGTGNLYV. CDR3 bases: TGTGCCAGCAGGACCGGGACAGGGAATTTGTACGTC.

This clonotype was seen many times. The V gene is TRBV12-3 or TRBV12-4, the J gene TRBJ1-5; no clear D gene. The ends were cut back, 3 bases at V and 4 bases at J, with 7 bases in the middle. The CDR3 has 13 residues. In DNA form, the CDR3 reads TGTGCCAGCAGTTTGATGGGGAATCAGCCCCAGCATTTT. This sequence encodes CASSLMGNQPQHF.

This clonotype was picked up many times. V is TRBV5-1 and J is TRBJ2-7; D possibly corresponds to TRBD1 (5 bases). The CDR3 covers 14 residues. Germline loops: CDR1 SGHRS, CDR2 YFSETQ. The V end was cut by 6 bases, the J end by 0 bases, with 13 bases between. This CDR3 is CASKRTLDSYEQYF. In DNA form, the CDR3 reads TGCGCCAGCAAGAGGACACTCGACTCCTACGAGCAGTACTTC.

The chain has TRBV7-9 and TRBJ2-3; possible D gene TRBD2, 5 bases. The CDR3 is 15 residues long. Per germline, CDR1 SEHNR and CDR2 FQNEAQ (reference sequence). V was clipped by 2 bases and J by 2 bases, with 11 bases between them. CDR3 protein: CASSLWAGLTDTQYF. The CDR3 bases are TGTGCCAGCAGCTTATGGGCGGGCCTCACAGATACGCAGTATTTT. Supplemented by reference TRBV7-9 and TRBJ2-3, the full variable domain reads DTGVSQNPRHKITKRGQNVTFRCDPISEHNRLYWYRQTLGQGPEFLTYFQNEAQLEKSRLLSDRFSAERPKGSFSTLEIQRTEQGDSAMYLCASSLWAGLTDTQYFGPGTRLTVL.

Ten or more counts support this clonotype. The rearrangement links TRBV4-3 to TRBJ2-5, with 12 bases identical to TRBD2. V shed 0 bases and J 4 bases; nucleotides not matched to a gene: 3. Looked up from germline, CDR1 is LGHNA and CDR2 is YSLEER. The CDR3 contains 16 residues. The CDR3 reads CASSQDPSGGAETQYF. CDR3 bases: TGCGCCAGCAGCCAAGATCCTAGCGGGGGGGCAGAGACCCAGTACTTC.